A selection of T cell receptor beta chains follows, all from one sample in a study of regulatory T cells in long-lasting Graves disease. TCRdb processed the multiplex PCR reads anew with MiXCR; each CDR3 protein has one entry. Of approximately 350,000 distinct CDR3 sequences listed, roughly a sixth were seen once; the top ten hold 30%. A further study also used this sample, focusing on T cells in Graves' hyperthyroidism and ophthalmopathy.

Here the sequenced sample was peripheral blood mononuclear cells (PBMCs), taken at new diagnosis, from a patient treated with antithyroid drugs. The receptors stem from a man aged 35 to 55 with Graves disease. The CDR3 runs from the conserved cysteine through the conserved F or W. A D gene is named only where the DNA matches it firmly. Clone size is stated in some rows and not others, as once, few, many or a class when expanded.

clone_size	v_call	d_call	j_call	cdr3_aa	cdr3_nt
many	TRBV2	.	TRBJ2-3	CASRPRDPDTQYF	TGTGCCAGCAGGCCACGCGACCCAGATACGCAGTATTTT
once	TRBV11-2	.	TRBJ1-6	CASSFGKRVSPLHF	TGTGCCAGCAGCTTTGGGAAAAGGGTTTCACCCCTCCACTTT
many	TRBV20-1	.	TRBJ1-5	CSLGDSNQPQHF	TGCAGCTTGGGGGATAGCAATCAGCCCCAGCATTTT
many	TRBV5-5	.	TRBJ1-1	CASSWPANTEAFF	TGTGCCAGCAGCTGGCCCGCGAACACTGAAGCTTTCTTT
many	TRBV20-1	.	TRBJ1-1	CSATHSQRAEAFF	TGCAGTGCTACCCATTCCCAAAGGGCTGAAGCTTTCTTT
.	TRBV20-1	TRBD1	TRBJ2-1	CSAKPRDRLWNEQFF	TGCAGTGCAAAACCCCGGGACAGGTTGTGGAATGAGCAGTTCTTC
.	TRBV29-1	.	TRBJ2-7	CSSTRGGEQYF	TGCAGCTCTACCAGGGGCGGCGAGCAGTACTTC
.	TRBV7-2	.	TRBJ2-4	CASSPRQTLAKNIQYF	TGTGCCAGCAGTCCTCGACAGACCCTAGCCAAAAACATTCAGTACTTC
many	TRBV12-3/TRBV12-4	.	TRBJ1-1	CASRGGTTEAFF	TGTGCCAGCAGGGGAGGGACCACTGAAGCTTTCTTT
.	TRBV27	.	TRBJ2-3	CASSLTSPPAGDTQYF	TGTGCCAGCAGTTTAACTTCCCCACCGGCCGGGGACACGCAGTATTTT
.	TRBV19	TRBD1	TRBJ2-7	CASQGARDYEQYF	TGTGCCAGCCAGGGGGCCAGAGACTACGAGCAGTACTTC
.	TRBV11-3	.	TRBJ2-5	CASMGASEETQYF	TGTGCCAGCATGGGGGCCAGCGAAGAGACCCAGTACTTC
.	TRBV11-2	TRBD1	TRBJ1-2	CASSPVVAGGYGYTF	TGTGCCAGCAGCCCCGTTGTTGCAGGGGGCTATGGCTACACCTTC
many	TRBV5-1	TRBD2	TRBJ2-1	CASSGTSGGIHNEQFF	TGCGCCAGCAGCGGGACTAGCGGGGGTATCCACAATGAGCAGTTCTTC
few	TRBV5-6	.	TRBJ2-6	CASSLRVGANVLTF	TGTGCCAGCAGCTTGAGGGTCGGGGCCAACGTCCTGACTTTC
many	TRBV6-9	.	TRBJ2-7	CASSYHTRGTRRGRNGGYEQYF	TGTGCCAGCAGTTACCATACAAGGGGGACCCGGAGGGGACGGAATGGCGGCTACGAGCAGTACTTC
few	TRBV6-1	.	TRBJ1-2	CASSDLFSGYGYTF	TGTGCCAGCAGCGACCTATTCTCCGGCTATGGCTACACCTTC
many	TRBV20-1	.	TRBJ2-4	CSAREAGRDQNIQYF	TGCAGTGCTAGGGAGGCGGGCAGGGATCAAAACATTCAGTACTTC
few	TRBV9	.	TRBJ1-6	CASSVGGVGNSPLHF	TGTGCCAGCAGCGTAGGCGGGGTCGGTAATTCACCCCTCCACTTT
.	TRBV5-1	.	TRBJ2-2	CASSTRGAYTGELFF	TGCGCCAGCAGCACCAGGGGTGCTTACACCGGGGAGCTGTTTTTT
few	TRBV9	TRBD1	TRBJ2-3	CASSGREGQAPDTQYF	TGTGCCAGCAGCGGTAGGGAAGGACAGGCCCCAGATACGCAGTATTTT
many	TRBV7-9	TRBD1	TRBJ2-7	CASSLETGFYEQYF	TGTGCCAGCAGCTTAGAGACAGGGTTCTACGAGCAGTACTTC
many	TRBV5-1	.	TRBJ2-2	CASSSSLGRAGELFF	TGCGCCAGCAGCTCAAGCCTGGGTAGGGCCGGGGAGCTGTTTTTT
many	TRBV2	.	TRBJ2-7	CASSKERYEQYF	TGTGCCAGCAGTAAGGAGCGATACGAGCAGTACTTC
.	TRBV25-1	.	TRBJ1-2	CASSESGRYTF	TGTGCCAGCAGTGAATCAGGTCGCTACACCTTC
many	TRBV20-1	TRBD1	TRBJ2-1	CSAGTGWGNEQFF	TGCAGTGCTGGGACAGGGTGGGGCAATGAGCAGTTCTTC
many	TRBV28	TRBD2	TRBJ2-5	CASRTQEGGVETQYF	TGTGCCAGCAGAACCCAGGAGGGAGGGGTCGAGACCCAGTACTTC
many	TRBV28	.	TRBJ2-5	CASSFFPRPGETQYF	TGTGCCAGCAGTTTTTTCCCCCGGCCGGGGGAGACCCAGTACTTC
many	TRBV18	.	TRBJ2-1	CASSPLGAGKYNEQFF	TGTGCCAGCTCACCATTGGGGGCAGGGAAGTACAATGAGCAGTTCTTC
.	TRBV9	TRBD2	TRBJ2-5	CASSPGLASGQETQYF	TGTGCCAGCAGCCCGGGACTAGCGAGCGGACAAGAGACCCAGTACTTC
.	TRBV24-1	.	TRBJ1-5	CATSDSRANQPQHF	TGTGCCACCAGTGATTCGAGAGCGAATCAGCCCCAGCATTTT
few	TRBV9	.	TRBJ2-1	CASSRETGTRMQFF	TGTGCCAGCAGTCGGGAGACCGGGACCCGAATGCAGTTCTTC
many	TRBV2	TRBD1	TRBJ1-1	CASRQGMNTEAFF	TGTGCCAGCAGACAGGGGATGAACACTGAAGCTTTCTTT
many	TRBV27	.	TRBJ1-4	CASSFRALNEKLFF	TGTGCCAGCAGTTTCAGAGCCCTTAATGAAAAACTGTTTTTT
many	TRBV7-2	.	TRBJ1-5	CASSLVGGDQPQHF	TGCGCCAGCAGCCTAGTGGGGGGCGATCAGCCCCAGCATTTT
few	TRBV2	.	TRBJ1-2	CASRGLPTANYGYTF	TGTGCCAGCAGAGGACTACCAACAGCTAACTATGGCTACACCTTC
.	TRBV19	.	TRBJ2-7	CASTRHRDTYEQYF	TGTGCCAGTACCCGACACCGGGATACCTACGAGCAGTACTTC
.	TRBV4-1	.	TRBJ1-4	CASSQDPAGRHEKLFF	TGCGCCAGCAGCCAAGACCCTGCGGGGAGGCATGAAAAACTGTTTTTT
.	TRBV12-3/TRBV12-4	.	TRBJ2-3	CASSSRGFSTDTQYF	TGTGCCAGCAGTTCTCGCGGGTTTAGCACAGATACGCAGTATTTT
many	TRBV20-1	.	TRBJ2-5	CSLSQFSETQYF	TGCAGCCTAAGCCAGTTTTCAGAGACCCAGTACTTC
few	TRBV20-1	TRBD1	TRBJ1-6	CSAERGQGPEPYNSPLHF	TGCAGTGCTGAGAGGGGACAGGGCCCAGAGCCCTATAATTCACCCCTCCACTTT
few	TRBV20-1	.	TRBJ1-2	CSARDGRGSNYGYTF	TGCAGTGCTAGAGATGGCAGGGGATCTAACTATGGCTACACCTTC
many	TRBV20-1	.	TRBJ1-1	CSARGRSDTEAFF	TGCAGTGCTAGAGGCCGTTCAGACACTGAAGCTTTCTTT
few	TRBV24-1	.	TRBJ2-2	CATSDPTRDMNTGELFF	TGTGCCACCAGTGATCCGACGCGGGACATGAACACCGGGGAGCTGTTTTTT
few	TRBV12-3/TRBV12-4	.	TRBJ2-1	CASSRREQFF	TGTGCCAGCAGTAGAAGGGAGCAGTTCTTC
many	TRBV2	TRBD1	TRBJ1-6	CASSRTGDNSPLHF	TGTGCCAGCAGTCGGACAGGAGATAATTCACCCCTCCACTTT
many	TRBV18	.	TRBJ1-5	CASSSAWGQPQHF	TGTGCCAGCTCATCTGCATGGGGTCAGCCCCAGCATTTT